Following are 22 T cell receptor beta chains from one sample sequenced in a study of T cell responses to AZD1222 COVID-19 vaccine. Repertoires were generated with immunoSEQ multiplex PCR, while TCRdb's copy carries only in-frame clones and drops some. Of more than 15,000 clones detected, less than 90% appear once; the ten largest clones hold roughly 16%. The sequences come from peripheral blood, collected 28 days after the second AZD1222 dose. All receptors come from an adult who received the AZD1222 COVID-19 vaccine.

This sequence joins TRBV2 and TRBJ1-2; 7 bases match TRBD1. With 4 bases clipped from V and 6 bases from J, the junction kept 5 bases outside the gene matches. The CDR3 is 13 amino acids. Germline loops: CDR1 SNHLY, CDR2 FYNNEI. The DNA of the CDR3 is TGTGCCAGCAGTGGACAGGGCTGGGATGGCTACACCTTC. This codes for CASSGQGWDGYTF.

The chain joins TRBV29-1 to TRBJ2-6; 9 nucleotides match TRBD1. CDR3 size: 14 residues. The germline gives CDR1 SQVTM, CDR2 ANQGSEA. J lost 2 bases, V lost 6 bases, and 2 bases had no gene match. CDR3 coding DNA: TGCAGCGTAGGGGACAGGGCTGGGGCCAACGTCCTGACTTTC. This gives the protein CSVGDRAGANVLTF.

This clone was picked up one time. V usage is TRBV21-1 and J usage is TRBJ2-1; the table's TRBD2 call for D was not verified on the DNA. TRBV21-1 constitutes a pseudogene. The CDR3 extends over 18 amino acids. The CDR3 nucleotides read TGTGCCAGCAGCACCAGACTAGCGGACCTTACAGAGTACAATGAGCAGTTCTTC. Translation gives CASSTRLADLTEYNEQFF.

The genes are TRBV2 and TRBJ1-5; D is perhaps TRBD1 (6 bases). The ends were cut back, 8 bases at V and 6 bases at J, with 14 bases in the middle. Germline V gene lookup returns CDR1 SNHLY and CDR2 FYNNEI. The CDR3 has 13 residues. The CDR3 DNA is TGTGCCAGCCTCGCGGGGGGGCCTCAGCCCCAGCATTTT. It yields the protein CASLAGGPQPQHF. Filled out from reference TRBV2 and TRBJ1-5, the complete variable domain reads EPEVTQTPSHQVTQMGQEVILRCVPISNHLYFYWYRQILGQKVEFLVSFYNNEISEKSEIFDDQFSVERPDGSNFTLKIRSTKLEDSAMYFCASLAGGPQPQHFGDGTRLSIL.

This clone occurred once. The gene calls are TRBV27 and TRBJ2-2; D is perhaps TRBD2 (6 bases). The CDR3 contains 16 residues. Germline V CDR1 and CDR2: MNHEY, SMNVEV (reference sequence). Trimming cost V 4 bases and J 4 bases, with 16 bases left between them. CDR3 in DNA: TGTGCCAGCAGTTCGATGTTAGCGGAAGGCACCGGGGAGCTGTTTTTT. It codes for CASSSMLAEGTGELFF.

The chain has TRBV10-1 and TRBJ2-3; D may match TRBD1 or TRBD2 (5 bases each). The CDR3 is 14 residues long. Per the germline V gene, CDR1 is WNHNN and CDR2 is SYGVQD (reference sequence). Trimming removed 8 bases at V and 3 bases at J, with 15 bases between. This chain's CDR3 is CASASGLPTDTQYF. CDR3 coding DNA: TGCGCCAGCGCGTCGGGGCTGCCAACAGATACGCAGTATTTT.

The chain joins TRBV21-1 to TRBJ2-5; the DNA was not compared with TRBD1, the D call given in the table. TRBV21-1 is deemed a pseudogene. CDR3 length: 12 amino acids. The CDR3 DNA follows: TGTGCCAGACAGGGACCCCAAGAGACCCAGTACTTC. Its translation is CARQGPQETQYF.

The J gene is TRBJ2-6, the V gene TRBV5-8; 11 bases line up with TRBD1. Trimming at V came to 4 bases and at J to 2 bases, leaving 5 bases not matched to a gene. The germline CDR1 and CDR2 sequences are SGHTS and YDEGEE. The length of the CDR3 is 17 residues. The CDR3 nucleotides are TGTGCCAGCAGCCCTGGACAGGGGGCGGCTGGGGCCAACGTCCTGACTTTC. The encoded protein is CASSPGQGAAGANVLTF.

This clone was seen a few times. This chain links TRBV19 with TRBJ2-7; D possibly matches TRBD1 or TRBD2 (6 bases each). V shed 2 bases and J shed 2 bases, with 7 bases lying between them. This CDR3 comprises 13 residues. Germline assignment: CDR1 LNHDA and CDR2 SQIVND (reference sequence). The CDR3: CASSIRGPYEQYF. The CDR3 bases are TGTGCCAGTAGTATACGGGGGCCCTACGAGCAGTACTTC.

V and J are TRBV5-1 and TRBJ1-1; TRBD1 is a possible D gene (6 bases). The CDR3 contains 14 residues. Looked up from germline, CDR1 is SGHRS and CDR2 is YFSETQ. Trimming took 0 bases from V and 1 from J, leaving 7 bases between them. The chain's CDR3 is CASSLEGGNTEAFF. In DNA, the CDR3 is TGCGCCAGCAGCTTGGAAGGGGGGAACACTGAAGCTTTCTTT.

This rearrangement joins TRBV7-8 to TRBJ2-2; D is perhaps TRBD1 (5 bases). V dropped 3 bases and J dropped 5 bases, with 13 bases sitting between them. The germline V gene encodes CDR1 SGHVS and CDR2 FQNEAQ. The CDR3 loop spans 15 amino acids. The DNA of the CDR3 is TGTGCCAGCAGCTTGACAGACAGCGAAACCGGGGAGCTGTTTTTT. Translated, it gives CASSLTDSETGELFF.

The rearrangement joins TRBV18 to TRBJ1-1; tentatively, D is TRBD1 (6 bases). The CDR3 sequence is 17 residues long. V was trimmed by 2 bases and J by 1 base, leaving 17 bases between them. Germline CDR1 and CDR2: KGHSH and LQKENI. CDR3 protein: CASSPRTPGGPNTEAFF. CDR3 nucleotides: TGTGCCAGCTCACCAAGGACCCCGGGGGGGCCGAACACTGAAGCTTTCTTT.

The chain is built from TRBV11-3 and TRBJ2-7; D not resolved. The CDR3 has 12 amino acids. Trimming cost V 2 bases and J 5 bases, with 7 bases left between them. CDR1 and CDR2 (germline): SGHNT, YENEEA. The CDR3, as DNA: TGTGCCAGCAGCTTAAAGGCAGACGAGCAGTACTTC. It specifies CASSLKADEQYF.

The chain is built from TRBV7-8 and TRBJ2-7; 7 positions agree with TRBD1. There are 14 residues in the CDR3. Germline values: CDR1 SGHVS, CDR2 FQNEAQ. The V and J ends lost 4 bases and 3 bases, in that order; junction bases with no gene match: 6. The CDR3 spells CASSYRDSFYEQYF. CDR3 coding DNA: TGTGCCAGCAGCTACCGGGACAGCTTCTACGAGCAGTACTTC.

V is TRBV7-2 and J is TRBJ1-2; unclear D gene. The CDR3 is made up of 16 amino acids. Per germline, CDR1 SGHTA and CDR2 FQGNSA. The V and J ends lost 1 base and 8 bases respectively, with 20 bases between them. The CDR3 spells CASSLEVTRRRAGYTF. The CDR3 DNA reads TGTGCCAGCAGCTTAGAGGTGACAAGACGGCGCGCGGGCTACACCTTC.

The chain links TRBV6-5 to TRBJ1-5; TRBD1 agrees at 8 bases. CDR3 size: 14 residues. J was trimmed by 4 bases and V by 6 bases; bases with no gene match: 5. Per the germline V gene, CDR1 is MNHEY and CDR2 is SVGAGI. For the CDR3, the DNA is TGTGCCAGCAGAACCCGGGACAGGAATCAGCCCCAGCATTTT. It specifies CASRTRDRNQPQHF.

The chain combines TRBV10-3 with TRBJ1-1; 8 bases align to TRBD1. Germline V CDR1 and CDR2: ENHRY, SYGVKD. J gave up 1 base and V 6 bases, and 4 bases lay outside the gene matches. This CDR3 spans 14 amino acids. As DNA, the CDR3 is TGTGCCATCAGGGGGGGACAGGCGAACACTGAAGCTTTCTTT. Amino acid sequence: CAIRGGQANTEAFF.

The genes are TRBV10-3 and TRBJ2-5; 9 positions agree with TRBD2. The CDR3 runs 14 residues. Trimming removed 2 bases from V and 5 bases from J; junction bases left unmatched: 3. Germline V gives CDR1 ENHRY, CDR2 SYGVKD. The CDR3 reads CAISEGGRVETQYF. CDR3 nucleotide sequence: TGTGCCATCAGTGAGGGCGGGAGGGTGGAGACCCAGTACTTC.

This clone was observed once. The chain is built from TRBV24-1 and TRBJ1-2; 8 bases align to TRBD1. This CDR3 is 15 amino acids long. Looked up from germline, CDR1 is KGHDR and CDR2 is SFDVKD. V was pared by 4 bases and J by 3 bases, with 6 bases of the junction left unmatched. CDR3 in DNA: TGTGCCACCAGTGACCCGGGACAGGAAGACTATGGCTACACCTTC. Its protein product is CATSDPGQEDYGYTF.

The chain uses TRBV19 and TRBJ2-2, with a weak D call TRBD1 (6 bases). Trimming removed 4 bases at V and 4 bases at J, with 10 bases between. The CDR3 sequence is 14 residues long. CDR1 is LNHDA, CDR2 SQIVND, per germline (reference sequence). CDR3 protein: CASSRGPSTGELFF. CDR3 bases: TGTGCCAGTAGTAGGGGGCCAAGCACCGGGGAGCTGTTTTTT.

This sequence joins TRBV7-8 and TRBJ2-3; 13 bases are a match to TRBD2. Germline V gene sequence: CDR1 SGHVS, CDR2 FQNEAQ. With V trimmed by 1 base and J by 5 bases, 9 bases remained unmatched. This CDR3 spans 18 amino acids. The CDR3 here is CASSLELGLAGARDTQYF. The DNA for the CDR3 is TGTGCCAGCAGCTTAGAGCTCGGACTAGCGGGAGCCAGAGATACGCAGTATTTT.

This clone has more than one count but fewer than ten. CDR3 coding DNA: TGTGCCAGCAGTGCCTTAACGCAAGGCGATCAGCCCCAGCATTTT. Translation: CASSALTQGDQPQHF. The V gene is TRBV2, the J gene TRBJ1-5; D is unresolved. CDR1 and CDR2 from the germline V gene are SNHLY and FYNNEI. The CDR3 totals 15 residues. Trimming took 4 bases from V and 5 from J, leaving 15 bases between them.